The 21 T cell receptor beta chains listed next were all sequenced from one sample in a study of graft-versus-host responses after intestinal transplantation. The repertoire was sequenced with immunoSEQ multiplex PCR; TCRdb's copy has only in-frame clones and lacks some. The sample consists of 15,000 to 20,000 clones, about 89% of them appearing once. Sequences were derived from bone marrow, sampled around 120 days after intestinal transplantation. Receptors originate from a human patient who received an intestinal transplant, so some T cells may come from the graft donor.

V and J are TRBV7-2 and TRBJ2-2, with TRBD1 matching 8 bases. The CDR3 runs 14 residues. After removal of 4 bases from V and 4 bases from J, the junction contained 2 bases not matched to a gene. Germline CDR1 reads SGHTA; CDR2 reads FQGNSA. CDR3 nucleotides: TGTGCCAGCAGCTCGGACAGGGCCACCGGGGAGCTGTTTTTT. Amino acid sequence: CASSSDRATGELFF.

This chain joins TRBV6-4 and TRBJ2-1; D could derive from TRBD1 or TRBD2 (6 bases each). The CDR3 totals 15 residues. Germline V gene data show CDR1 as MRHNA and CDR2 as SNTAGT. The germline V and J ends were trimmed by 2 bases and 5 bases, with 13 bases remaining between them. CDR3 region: CASSDAEGGNNEQFF. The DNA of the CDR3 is TGTGCCAGCAGTGACGCAGAAGGGGGGAACAATGAGCAGTTCTTC.

CDR3 DNA sequence: TGTGCCAGCAGCGACCTAAGCGATCCCCTAAACATTCAGTACTTC. Translated, it gives CASSDLSDPLNIQYF. V and J are TRBV28 and TRBJ2-4, with D hard to call. CDR1 MDHEN and CDR2 SYDVKM come from the germline V gene. This CDR3 has 15 residues. V lost 6 bases and J 6 bases, leaving 18 bases between the germline ends. Complete variable domain (other parts from reference TRBV28 and TRBJ2-4): DVKVTQSSRYLVKRTGEKVFLECVQDMDHENMFWYRQDPGLGLRLIYFSYDVKMKEKGDIPEGYSVSREKKERFSLILESASTNQTSMYLCASSDLSDPLNIQYFGAGTRLSVL.

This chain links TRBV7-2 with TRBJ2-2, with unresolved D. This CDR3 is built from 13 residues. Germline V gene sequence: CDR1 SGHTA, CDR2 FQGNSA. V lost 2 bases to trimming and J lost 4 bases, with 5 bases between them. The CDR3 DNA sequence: TGTGCCAGCAGCTTATTAGGCACCGGGGAGCTGTTTTTT. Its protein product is CASSLLGTGELFF. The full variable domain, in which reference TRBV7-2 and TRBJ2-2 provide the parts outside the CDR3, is GAGVSQSPSNKVTEKGKDVELRCDPISGHTALYWYRQSLGQGLEFLIYFQGNSAPDKSGLPSDRFSAERTGGSVSTLTIQRTQQEDSAVYLCASSLLGTGELFFGEGSRLTVL.

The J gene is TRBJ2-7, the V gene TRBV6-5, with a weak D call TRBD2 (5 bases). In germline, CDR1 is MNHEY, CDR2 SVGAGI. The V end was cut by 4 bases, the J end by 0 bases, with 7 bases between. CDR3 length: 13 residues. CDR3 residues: CASSWRSSYEQYF. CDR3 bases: TGTGCCAGCAGTTGGAGGAGCTCCTACGAGCAGTACTTC.

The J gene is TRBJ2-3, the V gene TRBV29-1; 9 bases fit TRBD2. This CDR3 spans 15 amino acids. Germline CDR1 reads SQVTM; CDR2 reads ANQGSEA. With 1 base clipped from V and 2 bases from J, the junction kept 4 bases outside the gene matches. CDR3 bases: TGCAGCGTTGAAGGTCCTAGCGGGGTCACAGATACGCAGTATTTT. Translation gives CSVEGPSGVTDTQYF.

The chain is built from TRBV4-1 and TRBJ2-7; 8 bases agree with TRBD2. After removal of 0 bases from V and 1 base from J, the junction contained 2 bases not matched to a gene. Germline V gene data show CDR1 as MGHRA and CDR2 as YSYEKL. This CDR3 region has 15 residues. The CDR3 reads CASSQETSVSYEQYF. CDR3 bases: TGCGCCAGCAGCCAAGAGACTAGCGTATCCTACGAGCAGTACTTC.

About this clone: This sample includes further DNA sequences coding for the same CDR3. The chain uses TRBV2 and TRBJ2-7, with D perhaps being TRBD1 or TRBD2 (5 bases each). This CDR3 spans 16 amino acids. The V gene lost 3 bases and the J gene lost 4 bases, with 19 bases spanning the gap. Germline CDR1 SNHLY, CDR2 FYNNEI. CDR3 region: CASSDGAGGLQYEQYF. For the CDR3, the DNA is TGTGCCAGCAGTGATGGGGCGGGTGGTCTTCAATACGAGCAGTACTTC.

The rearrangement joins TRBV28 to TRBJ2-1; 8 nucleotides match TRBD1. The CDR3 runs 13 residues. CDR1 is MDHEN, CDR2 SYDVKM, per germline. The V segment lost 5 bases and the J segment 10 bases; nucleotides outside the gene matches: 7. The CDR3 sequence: CASSPGQDLEQFF. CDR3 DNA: TGTGCCAGCAGTCCGGGACAGGACTTGGAGCAGTTCTTC.

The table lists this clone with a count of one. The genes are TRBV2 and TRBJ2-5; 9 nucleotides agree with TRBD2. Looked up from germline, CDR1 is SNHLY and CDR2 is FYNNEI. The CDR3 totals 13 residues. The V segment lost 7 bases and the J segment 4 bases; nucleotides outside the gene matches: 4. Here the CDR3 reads CASKSAGGETQYF. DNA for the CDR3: TGTGCCAGCAAGTCAGCGGGAGGAGAGACCCAGTACTTC.

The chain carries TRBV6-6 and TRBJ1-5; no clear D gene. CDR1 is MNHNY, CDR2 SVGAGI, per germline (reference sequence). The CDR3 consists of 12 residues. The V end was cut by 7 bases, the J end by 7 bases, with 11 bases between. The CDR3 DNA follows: TGTGCCAGCACCCAAGCGGGGCAGCCCCAGCATTTT. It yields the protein CASTQAGQPQHF.

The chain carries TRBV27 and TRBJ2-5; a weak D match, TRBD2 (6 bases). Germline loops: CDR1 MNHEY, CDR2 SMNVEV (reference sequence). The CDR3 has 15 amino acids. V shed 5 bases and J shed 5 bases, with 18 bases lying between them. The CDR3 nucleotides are TGTGCCAGCAGTCGCGATCCCGGGAGTCCCGAGACCCAGTACTTC. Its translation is CASSRDPGSPETQYF.

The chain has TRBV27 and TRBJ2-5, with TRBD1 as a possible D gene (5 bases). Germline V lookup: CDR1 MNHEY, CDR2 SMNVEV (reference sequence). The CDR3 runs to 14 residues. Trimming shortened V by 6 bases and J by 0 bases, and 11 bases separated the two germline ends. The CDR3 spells CASRPQGYQETQYF. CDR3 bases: TGTGCCAGCAGACCCCAGGGCTACCAAGAGACCCAGTACTTC.

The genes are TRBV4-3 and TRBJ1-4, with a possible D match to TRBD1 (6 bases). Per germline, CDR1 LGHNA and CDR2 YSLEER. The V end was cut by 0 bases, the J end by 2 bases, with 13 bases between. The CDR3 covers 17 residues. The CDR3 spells CASSQEVWGATNEKLFF. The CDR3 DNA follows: TGCGCCAGCAGCCAAGAGGTGTGGGGGGCGACTAATGAAAAACTGTTTTTT.

The CDR3 protein is CASSQERDDEQFF. The CDR3 DNA is TGTGCCAGCAGCCAAGAACGAGATGATGAGCAGTTCTTC. The rearrangement joins TRBV4-2 to TRBJ2-1; D remains unclear. The CDR3 spans 13 residues. Trimming shortened V by 0 bases and J by 8 bases, and 8 bases separated the two germline ends. Germline V gives CDR1 LGHNA, CDR2 YNFKEQ.

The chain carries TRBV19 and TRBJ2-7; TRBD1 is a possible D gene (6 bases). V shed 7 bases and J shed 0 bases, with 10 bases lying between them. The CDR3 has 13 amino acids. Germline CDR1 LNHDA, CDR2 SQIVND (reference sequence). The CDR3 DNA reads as TGTGCCAGTACCCAGGGGTCCTCCTACGAGCAGTACTTC. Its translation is CASTQGSSYEQYF.

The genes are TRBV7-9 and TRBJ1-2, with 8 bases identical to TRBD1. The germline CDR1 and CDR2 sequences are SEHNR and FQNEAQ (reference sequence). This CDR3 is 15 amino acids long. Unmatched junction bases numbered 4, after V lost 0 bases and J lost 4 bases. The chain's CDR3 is CASSLAGTGRYGYTF. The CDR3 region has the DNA TGTGCCAGCAGCTTAGCCGGGACAGGACGCTATGGCTACACCTTC.

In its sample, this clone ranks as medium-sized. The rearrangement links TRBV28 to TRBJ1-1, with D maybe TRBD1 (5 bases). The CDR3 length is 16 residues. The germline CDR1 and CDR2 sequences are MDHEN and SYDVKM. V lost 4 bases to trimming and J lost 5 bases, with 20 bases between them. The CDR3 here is CASSSIVTGGLTEAFF. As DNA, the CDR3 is TGTGCCAGCAGTTCCATAGTCACGGGGGGGTTGACTGAAGCTTTCTTT.

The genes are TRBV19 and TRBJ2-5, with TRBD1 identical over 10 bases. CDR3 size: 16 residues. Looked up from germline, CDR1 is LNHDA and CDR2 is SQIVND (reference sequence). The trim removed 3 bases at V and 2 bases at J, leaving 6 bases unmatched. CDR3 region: CASSIKGQGLQETQYF. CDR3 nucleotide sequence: TGTGCCAGTAGTATTAAGGGACAGGGGCTACAAGAGACCCAGTACTTC. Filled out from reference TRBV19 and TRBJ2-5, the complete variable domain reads DGGITQSPKYLFRKEGQNVTLSCEQNLNHDAMYWYRQDPGQGLRLIYYSQIVNDFQKGDIAEGYSVSREKKESFPLTVTSAQKNPTAFYLCASSIKGQGLQETQYFGPGTRLLVL.

CDR3 amino acids: CASSLQGLSYEQYF. In nucleotides, the CDR3 is TGTGCCAGCAGTTTACAGGGTCTCTCCTACGAGCAGTACTTC. The rearrangement uses TRBV28 and TRBJ2-7; a possible D gene is TRBD1 (5 bases). The V end lost 2 bases, the J end lost 0 bases, and 8 bases lay between the germline ends. Germline V lookup: CDR1 MDHEN, CDR2 SYDVKM. This CDR3 is built from 14 residues.

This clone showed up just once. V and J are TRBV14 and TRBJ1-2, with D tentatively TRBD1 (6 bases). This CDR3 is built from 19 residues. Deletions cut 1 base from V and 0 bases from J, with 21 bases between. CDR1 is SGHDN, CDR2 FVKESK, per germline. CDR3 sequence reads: CASSQVWSKGQRSNYGYTF. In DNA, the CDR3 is TGTGCCAGCAGCCAAGTATGGTCGAAAGGACAGCGATCTAACTATGGCTACACCTTC.